Listed below are T cell receptor beta chains from one sample, sequenced in a study of cytomegalovirus exposure and HLA in healthy donors. Profiling relied on immunoSEQ multiplex PCR, and the TCRdb table lists in-frame clones only, not all of them. The data hold some 170,000 clones, with 85% to 90% observed a single time. Sequenced material: PBMCs. The origin of the receptors is a woman under 40 in good health and CMV-seronegative. CDR3s include the opening cysteine and the closing phenylalanine or tryptophan. D genes are given only for firm matches. Size is stated for part of the rows, as once, few or many counts, or as a class when the clone is expanded.

abundance	j_gene	d_gene	v_gene	len	CDR3nt	CDR3aa
-	TRBJ2-5	TRBD2	TRBV5-4	16	TGTGCCAGCAGCTTGGGGTTGGGGGGGAGGATAGAGACCCAGTACTTC	CASSLGLGGRIETQYF
-	TRBJ1-6	-	TRBV6-5	13	TGTGCCAGCAGTTATACGTCCGGCGCTAGTCTCCACTTT	CASSYTSGASLHF
-	TRBJ2-3	TRBD1	TRBV9	16	TGTGCCAGCAGCGTAGAAGGGCAGGGGGATACAGATACGCAGTATTTT	CASSVEGQGDTDTQYF
once	TRBJ2-3	TRBD2	TRBV6-4	14	TGTGCCAGCAGTGCACTAGCGGGGACAGATACGCAGTATTTT	CASSALAGTDTQYF
-	TRBJ2-3	-	TRBV7-9	16	TGTGCCAGCAGCCGGGACTCGGGGTCGGGCACAGATACGCAGTATTTT	CASSRDSGSGTDTQYF
-	TRBJ2-1	TRBD2	TRBV27	16	TGTGCCAGCAGCCTTTGGTCGGGGGGGACCTACAATGAGCAGTTCTTC	CASSLWSGGTYNEQFF
-	TRBJ1-1	-	TRBV20-1	11	TGCAGTGCTAGACGACAGTTTGAAGCTTTCTTT	CSARRQFEAFF
-	TRBJ2-7	TRBD1	TRBV10-3	17	TGTGCCATCAGTGATCAGGGGGCGCGTTTGAATTTCTACGAGCAGTACTTC	CAISDQGARLNFYEQYF
-	TRBJ1-2	-	TRBV6-1	14	TGTGCCAGCAGTAATTTGGACAGCCTCTATGGCTACACCTTC	CASSNLDSLYGYTF
-	TRBJ2-1	-	TRBV27	12	TGTGCCAGCAGTTTAGGGTCCAGGGAGCAGTTCTTC	CASSLGSREQFF
medium-sized	TRBJ2-5	-	TRBV19	15	TGTGCCAGTAGTATAGGGACATGGCCCCAAGAGACCCAGTACTTC	CASSIGTWPQETQYF
-	TRBJ2-1	TRBD1	TRBV27	20	TGTGCCAGCAGTTTATCGTTGCTTGCGTTCGGCAGGGGGCGCTTCAATGAGCAGTTCTTC	CASSLSLLAFGRGRFNEQFF
-	TRBJ2-1	-	TRBV11-3	17	TGTGCCAGCAGCCCGGCGGCTGGGGCGGGGAATTACAATGAGCAGTTCTTC	CASSPAAGAGNYNEQFF
-	TRBJ1-6	-	TRBV2	13	TGTGCCAGCACCCGGACAGAGAATTCACCCCTCCACTTT	CASTRTENSPLHF
-	TRBJ2-2	TRBD2	TRBV6-5	16	TGTGCCAGCAGTTCCGGGGGGGAGGAACTAGTAGGGGAGCTGTTTTTT	CASSSGGEELVGELFF
-	TRBJ1-5	TRBD1	TRBV5-4	16	TGTGCCAGCAGCCATCCCTGGGACAGGGGTAATCAGCCCCAGCATTTT	CASSHPWDRGNQPQHF
-	TRBJ2-7	-	TRBV25-1	13	TGTGCCAGCAGTGATACAGGGAAGGGTAGGCAGTACTTC	CASSDTGKGRQYF
few	TRBJ1-2	-	TRBV14	13	TGTGCCAGCAGCCAAGTGGGCAGGGATGGCTACACCTTC	CASSQVGRDGYTF
few	TRBJ1-2	-	TRBV29-1	11	TGCAGCGTGCGGGGTTCAGATGGCTACACCTTC	CSVRGSDGYTF
-	TRBJ2-3	TRBD1	TRBV29-1	13	TGCAGCGTCGGGACAGGGAACACAGATACGCAGTATTTT	CSVGTGNTDTQYF
-	TRBJ1-6	TRBD1	TRBV5-5	15	TGTGCCAGCAGCTTGACGGGGGACAGGAATTCACCCCTCCACTTT	CASSLTGDRNSPLHF
-	TRBJ2-6	-	TRBV6-1	16	TGTGCCAGCAGTGGTGCAGGGGCGCAAGGGGCCAACGTCCTGACTTTC	CASSGAGAQGANVLTF
-	TRBJ2-7	-	TRBV21-1	15	TGTGCCAGCAGCAAAGACGGACAGCGATCCGACGAGCAGTACTTC	CASSKDGQRSDEQYF
-	TRBJ1-1	TRBD1	TRBV9	16	TGTGCCAGCAGCGCACCGCAGACAGGGGCGGTCACTGAAGCTTTCTTT	CASSAPQTGAVTEAFF